These T cell receptor beta chains were read from a single sample in a study of control samples from healthy donors and cancer patients. Produced via immunoSEQ multiplex PCR; TCRdb's table is partial and in-frame only. Here the sample spans approximately 100,000 clones, around 89% being singletons. Sequenced input: PBMCs. Receptors originate from a man between 60 and 70 years old with lung cancer. The CDR3 runs from the conserved cysteine through the conserved F or W. D genes are given only for firm matches.

v_gene: TRBV20-1; d_gene: NA; CDR3aa: CSASSWGSNQPQHF
v_gene: TRBV18; d_gene: NA; CDR3aa: CASSKATAGNTIYF
v_gene: TRBV7-9; d_gene: NA; CDR3aa: CASSPIGFNEKLFF
v_gene: TRBV7-9; d_gene: NA; CDR3aa: CASSLFASQETQYF
v_gene: TRBV2; d_gene: NA; CDR3aa: CASAQQGETQYF
v_gene: TRBV18; d_gene: NA; CDR3aa: CASSPGQQETQYF
v_gene: TRBV5-1; d_gene: NA; CDR3aa: CASSLDSVRNTEAFF
v_gene: TRBV7-9; d_gene: TRBD1; CDR3aa: CASTSGQGLPYEQYF
v_gene: TRBV3-1/TRBV3-2; d_gene: TRBD1; CDR3aa: CASSPGTGGRNTIYF
v_gene: TRBV5-6; d_gene: NA; CDR3aa: CASSLTDSYEQYF
v_gene: TRBV7-9; d_gene: NA; CDR3aa: CASSLSPSHTGELFF
v_gene: TRBV18; d_gene: NA; CDR3aa: CASSPVGRGAEQYF
v_gene: TRBV15; d_gene: NA; CDR3aa: CATSRRETNEQFF
v_gene: TRBV5-4; d_gene: NA; CDR3aa: CASSLVSGSSDTQYF
v_gene: TRBV5-1; d_gene: NA; CDR3aa: CASSHTLASSYNEQFF
v_gene: TRBV7-9; d_gene: NA; CDR3aa: CASGDILDSPLHF
v_gene: TRBV3-1/TRBV3-2; d_gene: NA; CDR3aa: CASSLSGTEQFF
v_gene: TRBV5-6; d_gene: NA; CDR3aa: CASIFGGVGELFF
v_gene: TRBV18; d_gene: NA; CDR3aa: CASSQDRDNSPLHF
v_gene: TRBV9; d_gene: TRBD2; CDR3aa: CASSRSGTTQETQYF
v_gene: TRBV6-2/TRBV6-3; d_gene: TRBD2; CDR3aa: CASSRASSGGAAGELFF
v_gene: TRBV7-9; d_gene: NA; CDR3aa: CASRGGAADGYGYTF
v_gene: TRBV29-1; d_gene: NA; CDR3aa: CSAGAGAGADTQYF
v_gene: TRBV9; d_gene: NA; CDR3aa: CASSSTGLVFSSGANVLTF
v_gene: TRBV30; d_gene: TRBD1; CDR3aa: CAWSLGQSSGNTIYF
v_gene: TRBV4-1; d_gene: NA; CDR3aa: CASSQALGAGRAETQYF
v_gene: TRBV5-4; d_gene: TRBD1; CDR3aa: CASSPKDRAGYTF
v_gene: TRBV5-6; d_gene: NA; CDR3aa: CASSLTVSNQPQHF
v_gene: TRBV2; d_gene: NA; CDR3aa: CASGTGPDTQYF
v_gene: TRBV6-5; d_gene: TRBD1; CDR3aa: CASWGTVNTGELFF
v_gene: TRBV24-1; d_gene: NA; CDR3aa: CATSDLQGGRETQYF
v_gene: TRBV18; d_gene: NA; CDR3aa: CASSPGAGRTGELFF
v_gene: TRBV10-1; d_gene: NA; CDR3aa: CASSDRYRTEAFF
v_gene: TRBV7-9; d_gene: NA; CDR3aa: CASSLGGTDFTFF
v_gene: TRBV7-2; d_gene: NA; CDR3aa: CASSPGYSNQPQHF
v_gene: TRBV6-5; d_gene: NA; CDR3aa: CASSYSGSGAGNTIYF
v_gene: TRBV19; d_gene: NA; CDR3aa: CASNKQGGTGELFF
v_gene: TRBV7-3; d_gene: NA; CDR3aa: CASSSSRAGTEAFF
v_gene: TRBV18; d_gene: NA; CDR3aa: CASSTSSYEQYF
v_gene: TRBV19; d_gene: NA; CDR3aa: CASSIEMLATNEKLFF
v_gene: TRBV7-9; d_gene: TRBD1; CDR3aa: CASSRRGQEITDTQYF
v_gene: TRBV28; d_gene: NA; CDR3aa: CASSGSGTGELFF
v_gene: TRBV6-5; d_gene: NA; CDR3aa: CASSSYRANYGYTF
v_gene: TRBV18; d_gene: NA; CDR3aa: CASSPLGRPRDEQFF
v_gene: TRBV5-1; d_gene: TRBD1; CDR3aa: CASSGTGGIIETQYF
v_gene: TRBV6-5; d_gene: NA; CDR3aa: CASSLNQPQHF
v_gene: TRBV5-1; d_gene: NA; CDR3aa: CASSSILGQPQHF
v_gene: TRBV6-5; d_gene: TRBD1; CDR3aa: CASRTGVNTEAFF
v_gene: TRBV5-4; d_gene: NA; CDR3aa: CASSLTRGATEAFF
v_gene: TRBV5-1; d_gene: NA; CDR3aa: CASSLGSGETQYF
v_gene: TRBV3-1/TRBV3-2; d_gene: NA; CDR3aa: CASSQGFNAGNSGANVLTF
v_gene: TRBV10-1; d_gene: NA; CDR3aa: CASSESGTQYF
v_gene: TRBV7-2; d_gene: NA; CDR3aa: CASSIGPNTEAFF